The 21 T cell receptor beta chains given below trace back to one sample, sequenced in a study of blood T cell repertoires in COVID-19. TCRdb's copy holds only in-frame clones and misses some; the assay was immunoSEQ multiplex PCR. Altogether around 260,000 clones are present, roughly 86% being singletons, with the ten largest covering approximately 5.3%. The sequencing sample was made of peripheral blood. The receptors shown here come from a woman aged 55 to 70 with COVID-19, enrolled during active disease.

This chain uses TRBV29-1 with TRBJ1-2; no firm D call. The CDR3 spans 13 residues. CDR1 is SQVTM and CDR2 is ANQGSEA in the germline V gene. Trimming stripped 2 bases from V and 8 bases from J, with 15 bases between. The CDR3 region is CSVERRELYGYTF. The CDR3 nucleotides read TGCAGCGTTGAAAGGAGGGAATTGTACGGCTACACCTTC.

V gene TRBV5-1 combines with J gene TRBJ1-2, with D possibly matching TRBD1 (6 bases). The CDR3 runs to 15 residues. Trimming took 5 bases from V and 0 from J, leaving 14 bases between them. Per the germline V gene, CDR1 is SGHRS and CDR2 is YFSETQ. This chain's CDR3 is CASRSTGEANYGYTF. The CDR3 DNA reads TGCGCCAGCAGGTCGACAGGTGAGGCTAACTATGGCTACACCTTC. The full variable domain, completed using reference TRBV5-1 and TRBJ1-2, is KAGVTQTPRYLIKTRGQQVTLSCSPISGHRSVSWYQQTPGQGLQFLFEYFSETQRNKGNFPGRFSGRQFSNSRSEMNVSTLELGDSALYLCASRSTGEANYGYTFGSGTRLTVV.

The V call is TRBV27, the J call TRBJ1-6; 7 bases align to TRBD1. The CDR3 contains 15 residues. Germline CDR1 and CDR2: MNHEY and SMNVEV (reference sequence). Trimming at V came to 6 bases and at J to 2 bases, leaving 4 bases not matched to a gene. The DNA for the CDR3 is TGTGCCAGCAGCACAGGGGTTCCCTATAATTCACCCCTCCACTTT. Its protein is CASSTGVPYNSPLHF.

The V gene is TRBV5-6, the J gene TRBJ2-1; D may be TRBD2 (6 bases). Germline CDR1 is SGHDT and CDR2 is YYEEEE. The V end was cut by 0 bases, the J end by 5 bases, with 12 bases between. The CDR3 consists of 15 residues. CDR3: CASSLGLASNNEQFF. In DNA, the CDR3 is TGTGCCAGCAGCTTGGGGCTAGCGAGTAACAATGAGCAGTTCTTC.

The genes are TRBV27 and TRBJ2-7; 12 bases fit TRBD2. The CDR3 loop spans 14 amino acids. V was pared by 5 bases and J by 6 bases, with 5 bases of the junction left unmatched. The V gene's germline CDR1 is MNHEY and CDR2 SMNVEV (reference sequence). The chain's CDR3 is CASSIGLAGSEQYF. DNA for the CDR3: TGTGCCAGCAGTATCGGACTAGCGGGGTCCGAGCAGTACTTC.

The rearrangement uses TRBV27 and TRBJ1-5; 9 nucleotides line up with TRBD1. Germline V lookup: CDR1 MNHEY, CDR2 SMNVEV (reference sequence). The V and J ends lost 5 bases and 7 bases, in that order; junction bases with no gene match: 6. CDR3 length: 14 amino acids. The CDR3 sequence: CASSGGQGWQPQHF. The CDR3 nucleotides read TGTGCCAGCAGTGGTGGACAGGGGTGGCAGCCCCAGCATTTT.

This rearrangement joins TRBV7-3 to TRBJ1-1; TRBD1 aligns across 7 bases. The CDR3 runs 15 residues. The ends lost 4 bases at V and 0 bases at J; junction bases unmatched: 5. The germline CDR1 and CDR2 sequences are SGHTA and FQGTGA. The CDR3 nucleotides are TGTGCCAGCAGCTCCGGACAGGTCGTGAACACTGAAGCTTTCTTT. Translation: CASSSGQVVNTEAFF.

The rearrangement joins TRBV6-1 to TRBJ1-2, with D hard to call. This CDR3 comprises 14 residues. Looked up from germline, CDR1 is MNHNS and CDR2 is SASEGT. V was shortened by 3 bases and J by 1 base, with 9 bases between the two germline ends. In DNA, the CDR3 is TGTGCCAGCAGTGACCGACACATTAACTATGGCTACACCTTC. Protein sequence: CASSDRHINYGYTF.

DNA of the CDR3: TGTGCCAGCAGTTACCCCCGGGAGGGTAATCCCAACGTCCTGACTTTC. This gives the protein CASSYPREGNPNVLTF. This chain connects TRBV6-2 or TRBV6-3 to TRBJ2-6, with 8 bases matching TRBD2. Unmatched junction bases numbered 8, after V lost 2 bases and J lost 8 bases. Germline values: CDR1 MNHEY, CDR2 SVGEGT. This CDR3 has 16 amino acids.

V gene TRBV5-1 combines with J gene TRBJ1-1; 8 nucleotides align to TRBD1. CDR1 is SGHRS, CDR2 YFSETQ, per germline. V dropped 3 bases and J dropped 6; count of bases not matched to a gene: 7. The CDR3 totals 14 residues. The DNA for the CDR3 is TGCGCCAGCAGCTGGGCGACAGGGGAATCTGAAGCTTTCTTT. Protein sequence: CASSWATGESEAFF.

As DNA, the CDR3 is TGCAGCGTTGATACAGGGGGGAACACTGAAGCTTTCTTT. This codes for CSVDTGGNTEAFF. V is TRBV29-1 and J is TRBJ1-1; 8 positions match TRBD1. CDR1 and CDR2 (germline): SQVTM, ANQGSEA. J gave up 1 base and V 3 bases, and 1 base lay outside the gene matches. This CDR3 contains 13 residues.

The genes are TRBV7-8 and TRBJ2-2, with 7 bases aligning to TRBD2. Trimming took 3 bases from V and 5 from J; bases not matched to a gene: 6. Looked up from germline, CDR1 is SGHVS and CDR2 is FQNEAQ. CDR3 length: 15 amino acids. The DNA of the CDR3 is TGTGCCAGCAGCTTTTCGACTAGCAGTACCGGGGAGCTGTTTTTT. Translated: CASSFSTSSTGELFF.

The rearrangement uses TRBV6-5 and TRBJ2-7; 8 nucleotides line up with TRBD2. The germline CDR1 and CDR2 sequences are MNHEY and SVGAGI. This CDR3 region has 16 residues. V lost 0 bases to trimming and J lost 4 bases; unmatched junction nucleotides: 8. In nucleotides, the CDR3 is TGTGCCAGCAGTTACTCCGGGACTAGTTTTTCTTACGAGCAGTACTTC. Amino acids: CASSYSGTSFSYEQYF.

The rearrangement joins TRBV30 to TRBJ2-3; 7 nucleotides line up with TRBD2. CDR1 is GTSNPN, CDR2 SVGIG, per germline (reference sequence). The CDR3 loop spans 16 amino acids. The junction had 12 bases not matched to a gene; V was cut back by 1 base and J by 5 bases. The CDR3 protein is CAWSAGGERDIDTQYF. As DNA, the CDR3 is TGTGCCTGGAGTGCAGGTGGTGAGCGGGATATAGATACGCAGTATTTT.

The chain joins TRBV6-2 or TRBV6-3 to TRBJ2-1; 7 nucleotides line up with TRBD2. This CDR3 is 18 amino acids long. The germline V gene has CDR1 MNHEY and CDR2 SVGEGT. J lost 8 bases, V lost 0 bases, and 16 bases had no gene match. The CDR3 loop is CASSYSTAASGTLYEQFF. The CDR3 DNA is TGTGCCAGCAGTTACTCGACCGCTGCCAGCGGGACTCTCTATGAGCAGTTCTTC.

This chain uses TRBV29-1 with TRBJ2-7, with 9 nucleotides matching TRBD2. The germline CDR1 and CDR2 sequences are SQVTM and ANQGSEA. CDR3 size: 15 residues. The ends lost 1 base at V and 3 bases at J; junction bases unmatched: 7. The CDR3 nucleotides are TGCAGCGTTGAAGGGCTAGCGGGACCAAGCTACGAGCAGTACTTC. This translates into CSVEGLAGPSYEQYF.

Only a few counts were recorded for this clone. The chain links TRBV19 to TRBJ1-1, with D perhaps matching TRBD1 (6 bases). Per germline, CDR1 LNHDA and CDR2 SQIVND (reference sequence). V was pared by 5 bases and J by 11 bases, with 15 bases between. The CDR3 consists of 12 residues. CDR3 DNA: TGTGCCAGTAGTCTTCTACAGGGAGAGGCTTTCTTT. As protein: CASSLLQGEAFF.

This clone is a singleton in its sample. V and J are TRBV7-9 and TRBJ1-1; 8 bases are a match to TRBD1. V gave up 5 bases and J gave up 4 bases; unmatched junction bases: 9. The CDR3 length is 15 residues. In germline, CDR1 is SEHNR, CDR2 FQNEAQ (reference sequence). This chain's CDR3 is CASSLLRTGSTEAFF. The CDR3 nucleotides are TGTGCCAGCAGCCTACTCCGGACAGGGAGCACTGAAGCTTTCTTT.

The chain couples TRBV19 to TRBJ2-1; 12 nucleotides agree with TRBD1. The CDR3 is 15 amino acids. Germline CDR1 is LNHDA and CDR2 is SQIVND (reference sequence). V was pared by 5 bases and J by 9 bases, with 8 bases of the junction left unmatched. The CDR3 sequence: CASSAGQGARIEQFF. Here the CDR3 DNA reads TGTGCCAGTAGTGCGGGACAGGGGGCGCGTATTGAGCAGTTCTTC.

CDR3 loop: CASQYSNQPQHF. The CDR3 bases are TGTGCCAGCCAGTATAGCAATCAGCCCCAGCATTTT. The rearrangement links TRBV28 to TRBJ1-5; D unclear. CDR1 and CDR2 (germline): MDHEN, SYDVKM. Deletions cut 8 bases from V and 0 bases from J, with 5 bases between. The CDR3 length is 12 residues.

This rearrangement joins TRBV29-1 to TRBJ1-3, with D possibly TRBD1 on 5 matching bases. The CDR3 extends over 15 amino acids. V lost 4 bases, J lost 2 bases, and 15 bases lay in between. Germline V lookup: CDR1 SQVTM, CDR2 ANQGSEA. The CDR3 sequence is CSVASQGGAGNTIYF. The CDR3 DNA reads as TGCAGCGTTGCGTCCCAGGGAGGTGCTGGAAACACCATATATTTT.